The rows below give T cell receptor beta chains drawn from one sample of a study of blood T cell repertoires in COVID-19. The repertoire was sequenced with immunoSEQ multiplex PCR; TCRdb's copy has only in-frame clones and lacks some. The table has approximately 63,000 clones, under 85% seen once; the top ten hold less than 7%. Sequencing was carried out using peripheral blood. All receptors derive from a woman aged 70-85 years with acute or convalescent COVID-19. Each CDR3 is given with its conserved first and last residue. A D gene is named only where the DNA matches it firmly.

d_call: .; j_call: TRBJ1-5; v_call: TRBV5-8; cdr3_aa: CASSTPGDHQPQHF
d_call: TRBD1; j_call: TRBJ1-2; v_call: TRBV6-2/TRBV6-3; cdr3_aa: CASSARGTGSYGYTF
d_call: .; j_call: TRBJ2-3; v_call: TRBV5-1; cdr3_aa: CASSLAVGIGGDTQYF
d_call: .; j_call: TRBJ1-4; v_call: TRBV6-5; cdr3_aa: CASRAQGTPEKLFF
d_call: .; j_call: TRBJ2-7; v_call: TRBV28; cdr3_aa: CASSSTRNHEQYF
d_call: TRBD1; j_call: TRBJ1-4; v_call: TRBV23-1; cdr3_aa: CASSQGNSGQGEGDEKLFF
d_call: .; j_call: TRBJ1-4; v_call: TRBV7-3; cdr3_aa: CASSFRGRVATNEKLFF
d_call: TRBD2; j_call: TRBJ2-7; v_call: TRBV11-3; cdr3_aa: CASSPRGGYEQYF
d_call: TRBD1; j_call: TRBJ2-7; v_call: TRBV2; cdr3_aa: CASSEGQGTQEQYF
d_call: TRBD1; j_call: TRBJ1-6; v_call: TRBV19; cdr3_aa: CASSQGARNSPLHF
d_call: TRBD1; j_call: TRBJ1-5; v_call: TRBV4-1; cdr3_aa: CASSRTGPVNQPQHF
d_call: TRBD2; j_call: TRBJ2-3; v_call: TRBV11-3; cdr3_aa: CASSFGSPGLALIDTQYF
d_call: TRBD1; j_call: TRBJ1-2; v_call: TRBV5-6; cdr3_aa: CASRDWTGGDYGYTF
d_call: .; j_call: TRBJ2-3; v_call: TRBV3-1/TRBV3-2; cdr3_aa: CASSQDKAASSTDTQYF
d_call: TRBD2; j_call: TRBJ2-7; v_call: TRBV3-1/TRBV3-2; cdr3_aa: CARSQVQGAGGTYEQYF
d_call: TRBD1; j_call: TRBJ2-5; v_call: TRBV5-1; cdr3_aa: CASSYSGQLQETQYF